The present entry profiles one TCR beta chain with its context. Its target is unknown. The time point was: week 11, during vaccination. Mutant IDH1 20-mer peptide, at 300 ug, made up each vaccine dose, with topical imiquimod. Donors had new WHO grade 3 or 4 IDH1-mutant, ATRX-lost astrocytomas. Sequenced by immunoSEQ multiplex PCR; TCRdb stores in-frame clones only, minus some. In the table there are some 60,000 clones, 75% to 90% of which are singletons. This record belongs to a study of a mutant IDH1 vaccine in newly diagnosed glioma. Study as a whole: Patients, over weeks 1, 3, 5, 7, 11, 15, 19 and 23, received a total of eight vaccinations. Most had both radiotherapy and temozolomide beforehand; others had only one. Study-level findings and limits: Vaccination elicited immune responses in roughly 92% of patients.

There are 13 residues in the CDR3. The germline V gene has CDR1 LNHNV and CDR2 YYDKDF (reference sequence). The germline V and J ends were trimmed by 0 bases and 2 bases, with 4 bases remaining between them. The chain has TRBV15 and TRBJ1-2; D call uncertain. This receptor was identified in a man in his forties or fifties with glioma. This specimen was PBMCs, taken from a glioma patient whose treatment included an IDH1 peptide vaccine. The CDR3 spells CATSRDGNYGYTF. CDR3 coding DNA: TGTGCCACCAGCAGAGACGGGAACTATGGCTACACCTTC.